The entry that follows covers one T cell receptor (beta chain) sequence. Its antigen specificity is not known. Base qualities were left out, and no much larger clone turns up one base away. Collaborating institutions collected whole blood in K2EDTA tubes following their own protocols. Collaborator samples were shipped for TCRbeta analysis as frozen whole blood, isolated PBMCs, or DNA extracted from either sample type. The immunoSEQ Assay, a bias-controlled multiplex PCR, was used to amplify TCRbeta CDR3 regions from genomic DNA. In the authors' own workflow: The number of nucleated cells in each sample was estimated from the amplification of reference gene primers within the assay. To quantify the absolute abundance of each unique TCRbeta CDR3 rearrangement, sequence reads were collapsed and filtered. For each sample, productive Simpson clonality was calculated as the square root of Simpson's diversity index over productive rearrangements. TCRdb took this table from immuneACCESS and kept in-frame rearrangements with V and J called. Such tables lack part of the clones; where checked against another copy, unresolved V genes explain under half of the gap, and the rest is unexplained. V and J calls and clone size are those listed in that table; D and trimming were worked out from the DNA. The sample table contains some 13,000 clones; only one count was recorded for around nine tenths of them. Around 30% of the sample rests with the top ten.

The data were taken from a study of blood T cell repertoires in COVID-19 (dated by TCRdb to 2019 to 2021). In the study overall: The collaborator samples originated in the United States, Italy and Spain and spanned the acute and convalescent phases of COVID-19. The sample metadata nearly always contained a de-identified subject ID, COVID-19 status, age in years and sex. The material from the prospective study consisted of cDNA or gDNA derived from T cells, B-cell-depleted T cells, or PBMCs. The repertoires were made available in a free public database intended to serve as a resource for research on the immune response to SARS-CoV-2. Where available, HLA class I and class II types were obtained from metadata supplied by the sample provider rather than from assay-based typing. Subjects who had been exposed to COVID-19, were actively infected with it, or had recovered from it provided the deeply sampled blood TCRbeta repertoires that made up the dataset. Samples came from the ongoing ImmuneRACE study (first 160 participants) plus 1,254 subjects from 6 global collaborators.

CDR1 and CDR2 (ENHRY, SYGVKD) derive from the germline V gene. The V end loses 0 bases and the J end loses 3 bases, and a stretch of 6 bases separates them. Including the terminal cysteine and phenylalanine, the CDR3 comprises 14 residues. Only the CDR3 part of the read is kept: 42 bases, read in frame from the first base. Beyond this particular receptor, the publication reports: The amount of clinical and demographic metadata varied by source and participant and was provided uncurated.

The sequence links TRBV10-3 to TRBJ2-1, with the D gene not clear enough to name. The TCR originated in a woman between 65 and 79 years old with active COVID-19. Sequenced material: peripheral blood. The CDR3 region has the sequence CAISESEFYNEQFF. The bases read TGTGCCATCAGTGAGTCGGAGTTCTACAATGAGCAGTTCTTC.